This entry lists 16 T cell receptor beta chains sequenced from one sample in a study of shared clonotypes between healthy human individuals. Produced via immunoSEQ multiplex PCR; TCRdb's table is partial and in-frame only. The sample lists about 1.5 million clones, around 95% seen once, with roughly 1.2% in the top ten. The sample consisted of naive CD4+ T cells sorted from blood. Stated subset: CD45RA+ positively selected. The origin of the receptors is a man aged 25 to 45 in good health.

The rearrangement joins TRBV5-6 to TRBJ2-7; no firm D call. This CDR3 contains 12 residues. Between the trimmed V and J ends, which lost 1 base and 5 bases, there was a span of 7 bases. Germline V gene data show CDR1 as SGHDT and CDR2 as YYEEEE. The CDR3 region is CASSLLVDEQYF. As DNA, the CDR3 is TGTGCCAGCAGCTTGCTTGTGGACGAGCAGTACTTC. Full variable domain (missing parts from reference TRBV5-6 and TRBJ2-7): DAGVTQSPTHLIKTRGQQVTLRCSPKSGHDTVSWYQQALGQGPQFIFQYYEEEERQRGNFPDRFSGHQFPNYSSELNVNALLLGDSALYLCASSLLVDEQYFGPGTRLTVT.

The rearrangement links TRBV11-2 to TRBJ2-6; no firm D call. The germline V and J ends were trimmed by 4 bases and 3 bases, with 10 bases remaining between them. The CDR3 totals 15 residues. Germline loops: CDR1 SGHAT, CDR2 FQNNGV. The CDR3 coding sequence is TGTGCCAGCAGCTCCTCGAGACTTGGGGCCAACGTCCTGACTTTC. This gives the protein CASSSSRLGANVLTF.

This clone was seen just once. The chain uses TRBV18 and TRBJ1-1, with 7 positions matching TRBD1. The V gene end was trimmed by 3 bases and the J gene end by 6 bases; junction bases not matched to a gene: 4. CDR3 length: 13 amino acids. CDR1 is KGHSH and CDR2 is LQKENI in the germline V gene. The CDR3 DNA reads as TGTGCCAGCTCACCCACAGGGGAGTCTGAAGCTTTCTTT. It yields the protein CASSPTGESEAFF.

Turning to this clone: This sample includes further DNA sequences coding for the same CDR3. The chain joins TRBV5-1 to TRBJ2-5; D not certain. This CDR3 has 13 amino acids. Germline V gene data show CDR1 as SGHRS and CDR2 as YFSETQ. The V and J ends lost 0 bases and 0 bases respectively, with 3 bases between them. This chain's CDR3 is CASSLVYQETQYF. The DNA for the CDR3 is TGCGCCAGCAGCTTGGTCTACCAAGAGACCCAGTACTTC.

The V gene is TRBV7-2, the J gene TRBJ2-3; D not resolved. Trimming cost V 1 base and J 4 bases, with 6 bases left between them. Germline CDR1 reads SGHTA; CDR2 reads FQGNSA. The CDR3 is made up of 13 amino acids. The CDR3 protein is CASSLGSADTQYF. In nucleotides, the CDR3 is TGTGCCAGCAGCTTAGGCTCAGCAGATACGCAGTATTTT.

This chain joins TRBV28 and TRBJ2-5; 9 bases match TRBD2. The CDR3 covers 16 residues. In germline, CDR1 is MDHEN, CDR2 SYDVKM. Losses at the gene ends were 2 bases for V and 5 bases for J; bases not matched to a gene: 9. This CDR3 reads CASSLGGLADRETQYF. Written as DNA, the CDR3 is TGTGCCAGCAGTTTAGGGGGACTAGCCGACAGGGAGACCCAGTACTTC.

Note on this clone: Other DNA sequences in this specimen translate into the identical CDR3. The V call is TRBV4-1, the J call TRBJ1-5; D remains unclear. V gave up 3 bases and J gave up 0 bases, with 9 bases separating them. Germline lookup yields CDR1 MGHRA and CDR2 YSYEKL. This CDR3 comprises 15 residues. The CDR3 protein is CASSHRVDSNQPQHF. DNA of the CDR3: TGCGCCAGCAGCCATCGGGTGGATAGCAATCAGCCCCAGCATTTT.

This chain links TRBV7-6 with TRBJ2-2, with D perhaps given as TRBD1 or TRBD2 (5 bases each). CDR3 length: 14 amino acids. Trimming removed 10 bases at V and 4 bases at J, with 16 bases between. The V gene's germline CDR1 is SGHVS and CDR2 FNYEAQ. The chain's CDR3 is CATLRDGVTGELFF. CDR3 sequence (DNA): TGTGCCACCCTCAGGGACGGCGTCACCGGGGAGCTGTTTTTT.

This chain connects TRBV7-2 to TRBJ2-3; D is unclear. Germline V CDR1 and CDR2: SGHTA, FQGNSA. V shed 6 bases and J shed 3 bases, with 13 bases lying between them. The CDR3 contains 14 residues. The CDR3 spells CASSPPAMTDTQYF. Written as DNA, the CDR3 is TGTGCCAGCAGTCCCCCAGCGATGACAGATACGCAGTATTTT.

CDR3 amino acids: CASAGQTKDIQYF. DNA of the CDR3: TGTGCCAGTGCGGGACAAACGAAGGACATTCAGTACTTC. The V call is TRBV11-1, the J call TRBJ2-4; the D gene could be TRBD1 or TRBD2 (6 bases each). The CDR3 covers 13 residues. V was clipped by 9 bases and J by 8 bases, with 17 bases between them. Germline CDR1 reads SGHAT; CDR2 reads FQDESV (reference sequence). Full variable domain (remainder filled in from reference TRBV11-1 and TRBJ2-4): EAEVAQSPRYKITEKSQAVAFWCDPISGHATLYWYRQILGQGPELLVQFQDESVVDDSQLPKDRFSAERLKGVDSTLKIQPAELGDSAMYLCASAGQTKDIQYFGAGTRLSVL.

J is TRBJ1-5 and V is TRBV7-9; 9 nucleotides align to TRBD1. V dropped 5 bases and J dropped 4; count of bases not matched to a gene: 6. Germline values: CDR1 SEHNR, CDR2 FQNEAQ (reference sequence). This CDR3 spans 15 amino acids. CDR3 protein: CASSASGQGNQPQHF. As DNA, the CDR3 is TGTGCCAGCAGCGCAAGTGGACAGGGGAATCAGCCCCAGCATTTT. The whole variable domain, remainder taken from reference TRBV7-9 and TRBJ1-5, is DTGVSQNPRHKITKRGQNVTFRCDPISEHNRLYWYRQTLGQGPEFLTYFQNEAQLEKSRLLSDRFSAERPKGSFSTLEIQRTEQGDSAMYLCASSASGQGNQPQHFGDGTRLSIL.

V gene TRBV7-2 combines with J gene TRBJ2-7, with 12 bases fitting TRBD2. V dropped 4 bases and J dropped 4; count of bases not matched to a gene: 5. Per germline, CDR1 SGHTA and CDR2 FQGNSA. The CDR3 length is 15 residues. The CDR3 DNA reads TGTGCCAGCAGCTCGACTAGCGGGAGACTATACGAGCAGTACTTC. Translated, it gives CASSSTSGRLYEQYF.

A single count supports this clone. DNA for the CDR3: TGTGCCAGCTCACCAAAAAGCCGGGCCTCCTACGAGCAGTACTTC. It translates to CASSPKSRASYEQYF. This chain uses TRBV18 with TRBJ2-7, with D unresolved. The germline V and J ends were trimmed by 2 bases and 0 bases, with 11 bases remaining between them. The CDR3 runs 15 residues. Germline CDR1 reads KGHSH; CDR2 reads LQKENI.

The chain carries TRBV2 and TRBJ2-1; 10 bases agree with TRBD2. CDR1 and CDR2 (germline): SNHLY, FYNNEI. The CDR3 has 14 residues. J was trimmed by 7 bases and V by 4 bases; bases with no gene match: 4. DNA of the CDR3: TGTGCCAGCAGTGGGGGACTAGCGACGAATGAGCAGTTCTTC. It specifies CASSGGLATNEQFF.

The J gene is TRBJ2-5, the V gene TRBV2; a weak D match, TRBD2 (6 bases). CDR3 size: 14 residues. Germline V gene sequence: CDR1 SNHLY, CDR2 FYNNEI. V was shortened by 5 bases and J by 3 bases, with 13 bases between the two germline ends. The CDR3 sequence is CASSRASEKETQYF. In nucleotides, the CDR3 is TGTGCCAGCAGTCGCGCTAGCGAGAAAGAGACCCAGTACTTC.

V gene TRBV28 combines with J gene TRBJ2-1; 14 bases line up with TRBD2. V was clipped by 10 bases and J by 10 bases; unmatched bases: 3. CDR1 and CDR2 (germline): MDHEN, SYDVKM. This CDR3 is built from 12 residues. CDR3 residues: CATRTSGREQFF. The CDR3 DNA follows: TGTGCCACAAGGACTAGCGGGAGGGAGCAGTTCTTC.